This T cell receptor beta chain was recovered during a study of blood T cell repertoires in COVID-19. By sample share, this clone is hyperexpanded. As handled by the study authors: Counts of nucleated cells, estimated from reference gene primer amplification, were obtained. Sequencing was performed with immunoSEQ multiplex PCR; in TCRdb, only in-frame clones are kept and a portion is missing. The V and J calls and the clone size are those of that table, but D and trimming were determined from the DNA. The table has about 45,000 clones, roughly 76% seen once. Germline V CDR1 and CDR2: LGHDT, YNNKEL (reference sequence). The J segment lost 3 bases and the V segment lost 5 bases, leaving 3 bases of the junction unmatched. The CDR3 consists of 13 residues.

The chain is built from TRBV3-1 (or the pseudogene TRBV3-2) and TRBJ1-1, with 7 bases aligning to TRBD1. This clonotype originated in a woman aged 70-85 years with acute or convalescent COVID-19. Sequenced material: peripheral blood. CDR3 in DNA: TGTGCCAGCAGCGGAGGGACAGACACTGAAGCTTTCTTT. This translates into CASSGGTDTEAFF.